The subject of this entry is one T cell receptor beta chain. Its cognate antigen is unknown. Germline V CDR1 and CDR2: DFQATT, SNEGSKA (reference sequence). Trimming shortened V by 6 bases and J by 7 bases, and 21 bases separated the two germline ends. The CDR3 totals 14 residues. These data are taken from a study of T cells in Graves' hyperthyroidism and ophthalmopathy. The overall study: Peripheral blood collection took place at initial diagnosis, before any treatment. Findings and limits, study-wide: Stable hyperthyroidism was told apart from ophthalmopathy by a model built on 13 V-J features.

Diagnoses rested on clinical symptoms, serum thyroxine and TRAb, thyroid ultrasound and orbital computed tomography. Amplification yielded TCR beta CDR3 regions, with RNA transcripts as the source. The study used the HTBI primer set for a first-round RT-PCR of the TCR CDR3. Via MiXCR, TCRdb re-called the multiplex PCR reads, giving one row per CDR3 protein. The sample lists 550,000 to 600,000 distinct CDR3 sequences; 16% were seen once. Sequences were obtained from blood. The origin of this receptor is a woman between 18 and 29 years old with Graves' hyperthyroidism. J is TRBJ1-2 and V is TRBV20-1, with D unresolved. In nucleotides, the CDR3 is TGCAGTGCGAAGACTCGGCGGGGTGTGGTTGGCTACACCTTC. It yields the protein CSAKTRRGVVGYTF.